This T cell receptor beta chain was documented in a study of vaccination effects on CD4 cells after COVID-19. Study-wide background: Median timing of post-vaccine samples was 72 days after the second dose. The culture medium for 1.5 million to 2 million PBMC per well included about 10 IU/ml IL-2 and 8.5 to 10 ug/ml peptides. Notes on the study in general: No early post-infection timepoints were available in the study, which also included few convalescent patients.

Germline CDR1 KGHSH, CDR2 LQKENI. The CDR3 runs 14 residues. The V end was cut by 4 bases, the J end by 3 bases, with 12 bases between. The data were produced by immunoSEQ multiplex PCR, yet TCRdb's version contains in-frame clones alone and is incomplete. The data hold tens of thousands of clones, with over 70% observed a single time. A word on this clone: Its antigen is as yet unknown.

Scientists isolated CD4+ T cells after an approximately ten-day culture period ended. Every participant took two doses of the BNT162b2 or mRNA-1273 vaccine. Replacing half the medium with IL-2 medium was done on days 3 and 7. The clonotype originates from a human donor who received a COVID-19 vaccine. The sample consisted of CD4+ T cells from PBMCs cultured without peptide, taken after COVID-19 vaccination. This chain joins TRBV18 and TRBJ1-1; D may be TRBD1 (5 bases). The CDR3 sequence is CASSRGNLDTEAFF. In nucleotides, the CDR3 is TGTGCCAGCTCACGGGGGAATTTGGACACTGAAGCTTTCTTT.